This T cell receptor beta chain was obtained from a study of T-cell memory formation after mild COVID-19. The TCR alpha and TCR beta cDNA libraries, bearing sample barcodes and UMIs, were generated by 5'RACE using constant-segment primers. One entry per CDR3 protein, called by TCRdb with MiXCR from the 5' RACE reads. Of roughly 250,000 distinct CDR3 sequences listed, about a sixth were seen once; the top ten hold approximately 3.5%. This clonotype was counted a few times. CDR1 is SGHRS, CDR2 YFSETQ, per germline. Trimming removed 2 bases from V and 2 bases from J, with 10 bases in between. The CDR3 totals 14 residues.

The chain is built from TRBV5-1 and TRBJ2-5, with a weak D call TRBD1 (6 bases). The origin of this receptor is a young man who had mild COVID-19 (a few samples of this study predate the infection). Cell type and time point are not known. Specimen: PBMCs or a T cell subset sorted from them (not recorded which). CDR3 sequence (DNA): TGCGCCAGCAGCTTATACGGGACACAAGAGACCCAGTACTTC. It encodes CASSLYGTQETQYF.